These T cell receptor beta chains were read from a single sample in a study of blood T cell repertoires in COVID-19. This table comes from immunoSEQ multiplex PCR, and its TCRdb copy is limited to in-frame clones, with some not included. This table holds almost 200,000 clones, around four fifths found once. Material for sequencing was peripheral blood. The source is a man between 60 and 70 years old with COVID-19, enrolled during active disease. The CDR3 runs from the conserved cysteine through the conserved F or W. Fields, in order: V gene, clone size, D gene, J gene, CDR3 DNA, CDR3 protein. A D gene is named only where the DNA matches it firmly. Clone size appears in some rows only: once, few, many, or a class for an expanded clone.

>TRBV12-3/TRBV12-4|few|TRBD2|TRBJ2-7
TGTGCCAGCAAGGGACTAGATGGTGAGCAGTACTTC
CASKGLDGEQYF
>TRBV28|.|.|TRBJ2-7
TGTGCCAGCAGCAAACCCGGGACAATCTACGAGCAGTACTTC
CASSKPGTIYEQYF
>TRBV7-2|.|TRBD1|TRBJ1-4
TGTGCCAGCAGCTTAGAGGGACAGGGGTCTGAAAAACTGTTTTTT
CASSLEGQGSEKLFF
>TRBV6-1|.|.|TRBJ1-6
TGTGCCAGCAGTGAAACTTATAAAGGATCGGGTTCACCCCTCCACTTT
CASSETYKGSGSPLHF
>TRBV7-2|.|TRBD1|TRBJ1-5
TGTGCCAGCAGCTTACGGACAGGGAAAAATCAGCCCCAGCATTTT
CASSLRTGKNQPQHF
>TRBV6-6|.|.|TRBJ1-2
TGTGCCGTATACAGACCGAGTAACTATGGCTACACCTTC
CAVYRPSNYGYTF
>TRBV29-1|.|.|TRBJ2-7
TGCAGCGTTGAAGATCGGACAGTCTCCTACGAGCAGTACTTC
CSVEDRTVSYEQYF
>TRBV9|.|.|TRBJ2-6
TGTGCCAGCACCCTCGGGGGTGGGGCCAACGTCCTGACTTTC
CASTLGGGANVLTF
>TRBV11-2|.|.|TRBJ1-4
TGTGCCAGCAGCTTACTTCGGACACGGATCGACGAAAAACTGTTTTTT
CASSLLRTRIDEKLFF
>TRBV4-2|.|.|TRBJ1-2
TGTGCCAGCAGCCAAGATAGAGCGACGGGAGCTAACTATGGCTACACCTTC
CASSQDRATGANYGYTF
>TRBV9|.|TRBD1|TRBJ2-5
TGTGCCAGCAGCGGAGTAGGGGGACAGGGTGAGACCCAGTACTTC
CASSGVGGQGETQYF